This T cell receptor beta chain was sequenced in a study of T-cell reconstitution after alpha-beta-depleted transplantation in children (dated by TCRdb to about 2016). Study-wide context: Using TCR repertoire profiling, the study followed T-cell immune reconstitution in a quantitative way in children after TCRalphabeta/CD19-depleted allogeneic hematopoietic cell transplantation. Broad study findings and their caveats: The apparently early recovery of alphabetaT-cell counts about two months after transplant reportedly depended on only several hundred rapidly expanded clones that came from non-depleted graft cells. Over the following months the frequencies of hyperexpanded clones went down, and after one year T-cell counts and TCRbeta diversity were mostly credited to newly produced T cells. The high TCRbeta diversity at day 60 in some patients was ascribed to recipient T cells and intrathymic progenitors that had survived conditioning.

As concerns this clonotype: The antigen it recognizes is unknown. No much larger clone is present one base from it, and per-base qualities are unavailable.

Taken with the paper, the label for treatment or condition translates to: allogeneic hematopoietic cell transplantation with graft depleted of TCRalphabeta T cells and CD19 B cells. The transplant recipients were children given TCRalphabeta/CD19-depleted allogeneic hematopoietic cell grafts. The germline V gene (reference sequence) gives CDR1 as DFQATT and CDR2 as SNEGSKA. The CDR3, from cysteine to phenylalanine, totals 12 residues. This entry keeps only the CDR3 DNA: 36 bases, framed from base 1. Trimming at the junction amounts to 1 base on V and 4 bases on J, and the germline ends lie 7 bases apart. Library method: PCR. Sequencing took place on an Illumina HiSeq 2500. To normalize quantification of the TCRbeta repertoire, the TCR libraries were built with molecular barcoding that relied on unique molecular identifiers. In-frame beta chains were kept once TCRdb had trimmed the public reads at Q25 with fastp and called clones with MiXCR. Under each unique CDR3 protein, matching rows form one entry showing the most common genes and DNA. The sample table lists approximately 980,000 distinct CDR3 sequences, less than 30% of them with a count of one. The leading ten clones occupy 28% of the sample.

The TCR comes from a boy under three years old who had a stem cell transplant for SCID, so the T cells may come from the graft donor. This specimen was PBMCs, mostly from graft donor cells, taken 360 days after TCRalphabeta/CD19-depleted stem cell transplant. This chain joins TRBV20-1 to TRBJ1-1, with no reliable assignment of the D segment. Here is the DNA: TGCAGTGCTAGAGTTGCACCCACTGAAGCTTTCTTT. Its protein is CSARVAPTEAFF.